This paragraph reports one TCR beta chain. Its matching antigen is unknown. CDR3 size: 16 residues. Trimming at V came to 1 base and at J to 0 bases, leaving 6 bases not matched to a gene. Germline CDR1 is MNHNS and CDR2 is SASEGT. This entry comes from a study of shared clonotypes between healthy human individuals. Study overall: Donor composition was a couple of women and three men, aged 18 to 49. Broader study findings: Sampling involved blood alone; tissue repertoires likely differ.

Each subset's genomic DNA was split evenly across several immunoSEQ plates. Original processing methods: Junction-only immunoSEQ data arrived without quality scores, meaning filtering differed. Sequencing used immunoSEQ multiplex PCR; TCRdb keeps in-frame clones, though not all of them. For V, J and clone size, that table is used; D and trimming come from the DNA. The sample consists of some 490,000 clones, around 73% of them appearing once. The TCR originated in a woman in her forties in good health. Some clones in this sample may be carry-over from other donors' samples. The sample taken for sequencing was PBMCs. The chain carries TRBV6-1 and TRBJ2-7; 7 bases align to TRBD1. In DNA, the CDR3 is TGTGCCAGCAGTGAAGGCCAGGGGGATAGCTCCTACGAGCAGTACTTC. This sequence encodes CASSEGQGDSSYEQYF.